One T cell receptor (beta chain) is described in this entry. Its specificity is unknown. The 5'RACE template-switching step produced TCR cDNA and added a universal primer site and UMIs. TCRdb reprocessed the 5' RACE reads with MiXCR, giving one entry per CDR3 protein. The sample contains roughly 300,000 distinct CDR3 sequences, around 8.1% of which appear only once. This specimen belongs to a study of T cells after yellow fever vaccination. Per the germline V gene, CDR1 is SQVTM and CDR2 is ANQGSEA. The V gene end was trimmed by 4 bases and the J gene end by 4 bases; junction bases not matched to a gene: 16. The CDR3 has 17 amino acids. Study-wide results and limits: A large majority of primary-vaccination clones showed up again after the booster (about 96% CD4, around 90% CD8). The secondary response peaked faster, at day 5 versus 15, but was weaker.

The sequenced sample was PBMCs, obtained more than 40 days after the first yellow fever vaccination. The sequence was obtained from a man aged 18 to 30 who received the YFV17D yellow fever vaccine. J is TRBJ1-1 and V is TRBV29-1; 9 positions match TRBD1. The CDR3 protein is CSVGPGDREGKITEAFF. The CDR3 DNA is TGCAGCGTTGGCCCAGGGGACAGGGAAGGGAAAATCACTGAAGCTTTCTTT.